This T cell receptor beta chain was retrieved from a study of shared clonotypes between healthy human individuals. Study results and caveats: Naive subsets generally exceeded memory subsets in estimated richness. The genetic and exposure-history diversity represented was limited by few donors.

Adult Caucasians living in Nashville, Tennessee made up all of the donors. Note on this clone: What it binds is unknown.

The CDR3 is 14 residues long. With 5 bases removed from V and 7 bases from J, the gap between germline ends came to 15 bases. Germline lookup yields CDR1 SGHAT and CDR2 FQNNGV. Method: immunoSEQ multiplex PCR; TCRdb's copy keeps in-frame clones and lacks some. The table records 2.3 million or so clones, more than 80% of them present only once. The J gene is TRBJ2-1, the V gene TRBV11-2; maybe TRBD1 (6 bases). This sequence originates from a man aged 18 to 35 in good health. Some clones in this sample may be carry-over from other donors' samples. Sequences were obtained from naive CD4+ T cells from PBMCs. Subset denoted: CD45RA+ positively selected. The CDR3 DNA reads as TGTGCCAGCAGCCCCAGCCGGGACATAAATGAGCAGTTCTTC. Translating it yields CASSPSRDINEQFF.